This is a list of T cell receptor beta chains from one sample in a study of T cells in Graves' hyperthyroidism and ophthalmopathy. TCRdb reprocessed the multiplex PCR reads with MiXCR, giving one entry per CDR3 protein. In the table there are about 600,000 distinct CDR3 sequences, roughly 16% of which are singletons. The sequencing input was blood. Source of these receptors: a woman aged 40 to 50 with Graves' ophthalmopathy. Each CDR3 is given with its conserved first and last residue. Fields, in order: J gene, clone size, V gene, D gene, CDR3 protein. D genes are given only for firm matches. A clone size is listed for some rows: how often the clone was seen (once, few, many), or a class if it is expanded.

J gene: TRBJ2-7; clone size: few; V gene: TRBV6-1; D gene: -; CDR3 protein: CASSLGRGHYEQYF
J gene: TRBJ2-5; clone size: many; V gene: TRBV6-1; D gene: TRBD2; CDR3 protein: CASSRTSGGPAETQYF
J gene: TRBJ2-7; clone size: many; V gene: TRBV5-1; D gene: -; CDR3 protein: CASSFTGSYEQYF
J gene: TRBJ2-5; clone size: many; V gene: TRBV18; D gene: TRBD1; CDR3 protein: CASSLNPGTGVAETQYF
J gene: TRBJ2-3; clone size: few; V gene: TRBV3-1; D gene: TRBD2; CDR3 protein: CASSPYPGTSGGSTDTQYF
J gene: TRBJ2-1; clone size: many; V gene: TRBV20-1; D gene: TRBD2; CDR3 protein: CSARSRGRAGSGSYNEQFF
J gene: TRBJ2-7; clone size: -; V gene: TRBV12-3/TRBV12-4; D gene: -; CDR3 protein: CASSFQLSSYEQYF
J gene: TRBJ2-1; clone size: few; V gene: TRBV19; D gene: -; CDR3 protein: CASSQGQRVNEQFF
J gene: TRBJ2-3; clone size: -; V gene: TRBV20-1; D gene: TRBD2; CDR3 protein: CSAGGGRADTQYF
J gene: TRBJ2-7; clone size: -; V gene: TRBV3-1; D gene: TRBD2; CDR3 protein: CASSPTMGRETYEQYF
J gene: TRBJ2-1; clone size: few; V gene: TRBV2; D gene: -; CDR3 protein: CASSEQQPTYNERFF
J gene: TRBJ1-5; clone size: few; V gene: TRBV2; D gene: -; CDR3 protein: CACQDSYSNQPQHF
J gene: TRBJ1-1; clone size: many; V gene: TRBV18; D gene: -; CDR3 protein: CASSPGTGKAFF
J gene: TRBJ2-6; clone size: few; V gene: TRBV6-1; D gene: -; CDR3 protein: CASSEAYRSGANVLTF
J gene: TRBJ2-6; clone size: few; V gene: TRBV7-3; D gene: TRBD1; CDR3 protein: CASSYGQGSGANVLTF
J gene: TRBJ2-2; clone size: few; V gene: TRBV30; D gene: -; CDR3 protein: CAWDSLDTGELFF
J gene: TRBJ1-1; clone size: many; V gene: TRBV20-1; D gene: TRBD1; CDR3 protein: CSARNGDRVTEAFF
J gene: TRBJ1-5; clone size: few; V gene: TRBV6-2/TRBV6-3; D gene: -; CDR3 protein: CASMGFGDGPQHF
J gene: TRBJ1-5; clone size: few; V gene: TRBV7-9; D gene: -; CDR3 protein: CASSLGRQPNQPQHF
J gene: TRBJ2-3; clone size: many; V gene: TRBV7-9; D gene: -; CDR3 protein: CASSPPGGVTDTQYF
J gene: TRBJ2-3; clone size: many; V gene: TRBV5-1; D gene: TRBD2; CDR3 protein: CASSRISGSTDTQYF
J gene: TRBJ2-7; clone size: few; V gene: TRBV28; D gene: TRBD2; CDR3 protein: CASSSYGGAGAYEQYF
J gene: TRBJ1-4; clone size: -; V gene: TRBV12-3/TRBV12-4; D gene: -; CDR3 protein: CASRPEREYEKLFF
J gene: TRBJ2-1; clone size: -; V gene: TRBV12-3/TRBV12-4; D gene: -; CDR3 protein: CASSLRYPVETYNEQFF